Reported below is one T cell receptor (beta chain). The antigen is not known. Germline trimming cut 0 bases from V and 3 bases from J; bases unmatched to any gene: 7. CDR3 length equals 17 residues. Germline CDR1 and CDR2: SGHKS and YYEKEE (reference sequence). PCR used 60 Vbeta primers and 13 Jbeta primers. The method was immunoSEQ multiplex PCR; TCRdb's version includes in-frame clones alone and lacks a portion of them. The repertoire consists of some 160,000 clones, with over 55% occurring once and the leading ten covering approximately 2.1%. This sample stems from a study of cytomegalovirus exposure and HLA in healthy donors. Findings and caveats of the study: One later analysis reportedly identified an Asian-associated ancestry cluster that showed fewer N-insertions than the approximately 700-donor mean. Most TCR beta V segments were productive about 87% or about 30% of the time in an earlier analysis.

The chain carries TRBV5-5 and TRBJ2-3; 10 bases map to TRBD1. The clonotype was recovered from a man aged 40-49 years in good health and CMV-seronegative. Sequenced input: PBMCs. CDR3 amino acids: CASSLVGTGVGTDTQYF. DNA of the CDR3: TGTGCCAGCAGCTTGGTTGGGACAGGGGTCGGTACAGATACGCAGTATTTT.